These 11 T cell receptor beta chains came from one sample sequenced in a study of tumour-infiltrating T cells in Burkitt lymphoma (dated by TCRdb to 2020 to 2022). Library preparation used the immunoSEQ multiplex PCR assay. TCRdb stores this immuneACCESS table with in-frame sequences only. Part of the clones is absent; in the studies checked, under half of the shortfall reflects unresolved V genes, and no reason is known for the rest. The sample contains approximately 450 clones, around three fifths of them found a single time. Around 20% of the sample is taken by the ten largest. The specimen sequenced was tumor tissue. The receptor set was obtained from a human donor with Burkitt lymphoma.

This clone was seen just once. This sequence joins TRBV5-1 and TRBJ1-3; no clear D. Trimming cost V 2 bases and J 0 bases, with 12 bases left between them. Germline CDR1 is SGHRS and CDR2 is YFSETQ. This CDR3 comprises 16 residues. CDR3 sequence: CASSLGSALSGNTIYF. Here the CDR3 DNA reads TGCGCCAGCAGCTTAGGCTCGGCTCTCTCTGGAAACACCATATATTTT.

The rearrangement uses TRBV2 and TRBJ1-2; 7 nucleotides match TRBD1. After removal of 7 bases from V and 2 bases from J, the junction contained 7 bases not matched to a gene. The CDR3 is 14 amino acids. CDR1 is SNHLY, CDR2 FYNNEI, per germline. CDR3 coding DNA: TGTGCCAGCACCCCGGGACAGAAGAACTATGGCTACACCTTC. Amino acids: CASTPGQKNYGYTF.

The chain couples TRBV4-2 to TRBJ2-7, with TRBD1 matching over 7 bases. J lost 5 bases, V lost 4 bases, and 11 bases had no gene match. The germline V gene has CDR1 LGHNA and CDR2 YNFKEQ. The CDR3 is made up of 15 amino acids. Here the CDR3 DNA reads TGTGCCAGCAGCCCGCAACAGGGGAGTGGCGACGAGCAGTACTTC. Translation: CASSPQQGSGDEQYF.

This clone was seen only a few times. The CDR3 spells CAWSATAYEQYF. The CDR3 nucleotides are TGTGCCTGGAGTGCAACAGCCTACGAGCAGTACTTC. The genes are TRBV30 and TRBJ2-7; D not resolved. This CDR3 comprises 12 residues. Per the germline V gene, CDR1 is GTSNPN and CDR2 is SVGIG (reference sequence). V gave up 1 base and J gave up 2 bases, with 6 bases separating them.

The chain employs TRBV10-3 and TRBJ1-3; D may be TRBD1 (6 bases). V was clipped by 10 bases and J by 0 bases, with 22 bases between them. Germline V gene sequence: CDR1 ENHRY, CDR2 SYGVKD. CDR3 size: 17 residues. The CDR3 DNA reads TGTGCCACCAAGGGGGTGGGCAGCAAACACTCTGGAAACACCATATATTTT. Amino acid sequence: CATKGVGSKHSGNTIYF.

This sequence joins TRBV30 and TRBJ1-2; 8 nucleotides match TRBD1. The length of the CDR3 is 13 residues. Germline V gives CDR1 GTSNPN, CDR2 SVGIG (reference sequence). Germline trimming cut 5 bases from V and 0 bases from J; bases unmatched to any gene: 2. Here the CDR3 reads CAWDRGANYGYTF. DNA for the CDR3: TGTGCCTGGGACAGGGGAGCTAACTATGGCTACACCTTC. Supplemented by reference TRBV30 and TRBJ1-2, the full variable domain reads SQTIHQWPATLVQPVGSPLSLECTVEGTSNPNLYWYRQAAGRGLQLLFYSVGIGQISSEVPQNLSASRPQDRQFILSSKKLLLSDSGFYLCAWDRGANYGYTFGSGTRLTVV.

The rearrangement joins TRBV6-4 to TRBJ1-1, with D perhaps matching TRBD1 (5 bases). Germline V lookup: CDR1 MRHNA, CDR2 SNTAGT. The V and J ends lost 5 bases and 0 bases respectively, with 16 bases between them. The length of the CDR3 is 16 residues. The CDR3 coding sequence is TGTGCCAGCAGTTATTGTCCGGGACGTATGAACACTGAAGCTTTCTTT. Residues: CASSYCPGRMNTEAFF.

This chain links TRBV25-1 with TRBJ1-1; possibly TRBD1 for D (5 bases). CDR1 and CDR2 from the germline V gene are MGHDK and SYGVNS. Trimming stripped 3 bases from V and 6 bases from J, with 14 bases between. CDR3 length: 14 amino acids. The CDR3 loop is CASSDVGARAEAFF. Written as DNA, the CDR3 is TGTGCCAGCAGTGACGTCGGGGCGAGGGCTGAAGCTTTCTTT. Full variable domain (missing parts from reference TRBV25-1 and TRBJ1-1): EADIYQTPRYLVIGTGKKITLECSQTMGHDKMYWYQQDPGMELHLIHYSYGVNSTEKGDLSSESTVSRIRTEHFPLTLESARPSHTSQYLCASSDVGARAEAFFGQGTRLTVV.

This clone was found a few times. The gene calls are TRBV19 and TRBJ1-1, with 7 bases matching TRBD1. CDR3 length equals 11 residues. V was clipped by 9 bases and J by 7 bases; unmatched bases: 5. CDR1 is LNHDA and CDR2 is SQIVND in the germline V gene (reference sequence). The CDR3 DNA reads as TGTGCCAGCCTAGGGACAGATGAAGCTTTCTTT. This codes for CASLGTDEAFF.

In this sample, this clone is hyperexpanded. V and J are TRBV7-9 and TRBJ2-3, with D possibly TRBD1 on 5 matching bases. Trimming cost V 1 base and J 2 bases, with 13 bases left between them. Germline V gene data show CDR1 as SEHNR and CDR2 as FQNEAQ (reference sequence). This CDR3 has 16 amino acids. Here the CDR3 DNA reads TGTGCCAGCAGCTTAGGAGAGGCAGGGTCCACAGATACGCAGTATTTT. This translates into CASSLGEAGSTDTQYF.

The chain recombines TRBV9 with TRBJ1-2, with D tentatively TRBD1 (5 bases). This CDR3 has 15 residues. V lost 4 bases and J lost 0, with 13 bases in between. Germline CDR1 reads SGDLS; CDR2 reads YYNGEE. This CDR3 is CASSPRGDPNYGYTF. CDR3 DNA: TGTGCCAGCAGCCCCCGGGGGGACCCTAACTATGGCTACACCTTC.